This TCR beta chain stems from a study of vaccination and CD4 T cells after COVID-19. Study-wide context: Convalescent individuals exhibited SARS-CoV-2 positivity on nasal swab PCR, with several mild and one severe presentation.

This clonotype came up a few times. Its antigen is unidentified. Sequenced with the Oncomine TCR Beta short-read assay was DNA taken from cultured CD4+ T cells. Via MiXCR, TCRdb re-called the PCR reads, giving one row per CDR3 protein. Here the sample spans about 9,500 distinct CDR3 sequences, 65% to 70% being singletons. Documented treatment: roughly ten-day PBMC culture with coronavirus spike peptide pools or control peptides (ViraFEST assay). Peptide pool stimulation in ViraFEST expanded antigen-specific T cells, whose TCRs were then sequenced. The CDR3 has 13 amino acids. Germline V gene sequence: CDR1 DFQATT, CDR2 SNEGSKA (reference sequence). Trimming cost V 3 bases and J 6 bases, with 12 bases left between them.

The chain combines TRBV20-1 with TRBJ2-1; TRBD2 is a possible D gene (6 bases). This TCR came from a human donor who had recovered from COVID-19. Sequencing used CD4+ T cells from blood, cultured in vitro, obtained before SARS-CoV-2 vaccination. The CDR3 spells CSASGRSTNEQFF. Here the CDR3 DNA reads TGCAGTGCTAGCGGGAGATCAACCAATGAGCAGTTCTTC.